A selection of T cell receptor beta chains follows, all from one sample in a study of blood T cell repertoires in COVID-19. Sequenced by immunoSEQ multiplex PCR; TCRdb stores in-frame clones only, minus some. This sample has more than 95,000 clones; around 85% occur once, and the top ten carry 7.9%. Sequenced material: peripheral blood. The receptor set was obtained from a man aged 65 to 85 who had recovered from COVID-19. Each CDR3 is given with its conserved first and last residue. The D gene is left open where the match is weak. Not every row has a clone size; where given, it reads once, few, many or a size class.

j_call cdr3_length d_call v_call clone_size cdr3_aa cdr3_nt
TRBJ1-2 14 TRBD1 TRBV5-1 once CASSPGTGSYGYTF TGCGCCAGCAGCCCCGGGACAGGAAGTTATGGCTACACCTTC
TRBJ2-7 13 TRBD2 TRBV5-8 . CAARTSGSYEQYF TGTGCCGCGCGGACTAGCGGGAGCTACGAGCAGTACTTC
TRBJ1-4 14 . TRBV5-1 . CASSLTATNEKLFF TGCGCCAGCAGCTTGACTGCAACTAATGAAAAACTGTTTTTT
TRBJ2-2 16 . TRBV7-3 . CASSLSGGASTGELFF TGTGCCAGCAGCTTAAGTGGGGGCGCGAGCACCGGGGAGCTGTTTTTT
TRBJ1-2 12 . TRBV6-5 . CASSYAGNGYTF TGTGCCAGCAGTTACGCAGGGAATGGCTACACCTTC
TRBJ1-1 14 . TRBV7-2 few CASSLGGADTEAFF TGTGCCAGCAGCTTGGGCGGGGCAGACACTGAAGCTTTCTTT
TRBJ1-4 15 . TRBV5-1 . CASSLAQAGNEKLFF TGCGCCAGCAGCTTGGCACAGGCTGGTAATGAAAAACTGTTTTTT
TRBJ2-5 17 . TRBV5-1 . CASSLGGRTWPQETQYF TGCGCCAGCAGCTTGGGTGGCCGAACATGGCCGCAAGAGACCCAGTACTTC
TRBJ1-6 13 . TRBV5-6 . CASSFGRDSPLHF TGTGCCAGCAGCTTCGGGAGGGACTCACCCCTCCACTTT
TRBJ2-3 14 TRBD1 TRBV29-1 . CSVESGQGTDTQYF TGCAGCGTTGAATCGGGACAGGGCACAGATACGCAGTATTTT
TRBJ2-2 15 TRBD1 TRBV19 . CASSGRDRNTGELFF TGTGCCAGTAGTGGCCGGGACAGAAACACCGGGGAGCTGTTTTTT
TRBJ2-7 13 TRBD1 TRBV7-8 . CASSWTGGYEQYF TGTGCCAGCAGCTGGACAGGCGGCTACGAGCAGTACTTC
TRBJ2-2 16 . TRBV5-6 . CASSFGLAENTGELFF TGTGCCAGCAGCTTCGGTCTAGCCGAGAACACCGGGGAGCTGTTTTTT